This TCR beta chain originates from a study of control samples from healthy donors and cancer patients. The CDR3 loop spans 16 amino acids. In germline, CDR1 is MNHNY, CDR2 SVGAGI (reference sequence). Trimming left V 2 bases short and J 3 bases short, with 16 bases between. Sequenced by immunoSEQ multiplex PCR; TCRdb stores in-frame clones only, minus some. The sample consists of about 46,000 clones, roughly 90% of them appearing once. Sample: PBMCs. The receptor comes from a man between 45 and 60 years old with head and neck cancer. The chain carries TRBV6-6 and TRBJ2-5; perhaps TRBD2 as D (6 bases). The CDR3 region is CASSYGWEVAKETQYF. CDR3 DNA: TGTGCCAGCAGTTACGGGTGGGAGGTAGCAAAAGAGACCCAGTACTTC.